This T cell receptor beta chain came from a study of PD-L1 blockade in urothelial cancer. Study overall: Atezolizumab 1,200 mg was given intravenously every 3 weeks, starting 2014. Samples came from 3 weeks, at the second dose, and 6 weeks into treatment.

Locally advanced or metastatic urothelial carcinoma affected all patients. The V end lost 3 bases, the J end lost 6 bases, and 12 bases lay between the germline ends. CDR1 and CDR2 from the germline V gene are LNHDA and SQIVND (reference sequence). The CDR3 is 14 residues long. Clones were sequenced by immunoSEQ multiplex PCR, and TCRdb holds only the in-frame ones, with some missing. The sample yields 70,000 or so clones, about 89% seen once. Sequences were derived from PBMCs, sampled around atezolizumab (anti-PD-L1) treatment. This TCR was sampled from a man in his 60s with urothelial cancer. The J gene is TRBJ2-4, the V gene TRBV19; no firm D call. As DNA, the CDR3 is TGTGCCAGTAGTATCGCTACCCGCGGAAACATTCAGTACTTC. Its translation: CASSIATRGNIQYF.